Each of the 2 T cell receptor beta chains below was sequenced from the same sample in a study of cytomegalovirus exposure and HLA in healthy donors. The PCR employed 60 Vbeta primers together with 13 Jbeta primers. Repertoires were generated with immunoSEQ multiplex PCR, while TCRdb's copy carries only in-frame clones and drops some. Among around 120,000 clones listed, less than 85% were seen once. Sequencing was carried out using PBMCs. The receptors here all came from a male donor in good health and CMV-seronegative.

This chain links TRBV6-1 with TRBJ2-7; D is unresolved. Germline values: CDR1 MNHNS, CDR2 SASEGT. The CDR3 contains 15 residues. V was shortened by 2 bases and J by 0 bases, with 11 bases between the two germline ends. The CDR3 coding sequence is TGTGCCAGCAGTGAATTCCCGGGTAGCTCCTACGAGCAGTACTTC. The encoded protein is CASSEFPGSSYEQYF.

The V and J genes are TRBV19 and TRBJ2-1; TRBD2 matches at 12 bases. Germline V gene sequence: CDR1 LNHDA, CDR2 SQIVND (reference sequence). This CDR3 region has 15 residues. V was pared by 1 base and J by 6 bases, with 1 base of the junction left unmatched. The DNA for the CDR3 is TGTGCCAGTAGTATAGGGACTAGCGGGGCCAATGAGCAGTTCTTC. This encodes CASSIGTSGANEQFF.